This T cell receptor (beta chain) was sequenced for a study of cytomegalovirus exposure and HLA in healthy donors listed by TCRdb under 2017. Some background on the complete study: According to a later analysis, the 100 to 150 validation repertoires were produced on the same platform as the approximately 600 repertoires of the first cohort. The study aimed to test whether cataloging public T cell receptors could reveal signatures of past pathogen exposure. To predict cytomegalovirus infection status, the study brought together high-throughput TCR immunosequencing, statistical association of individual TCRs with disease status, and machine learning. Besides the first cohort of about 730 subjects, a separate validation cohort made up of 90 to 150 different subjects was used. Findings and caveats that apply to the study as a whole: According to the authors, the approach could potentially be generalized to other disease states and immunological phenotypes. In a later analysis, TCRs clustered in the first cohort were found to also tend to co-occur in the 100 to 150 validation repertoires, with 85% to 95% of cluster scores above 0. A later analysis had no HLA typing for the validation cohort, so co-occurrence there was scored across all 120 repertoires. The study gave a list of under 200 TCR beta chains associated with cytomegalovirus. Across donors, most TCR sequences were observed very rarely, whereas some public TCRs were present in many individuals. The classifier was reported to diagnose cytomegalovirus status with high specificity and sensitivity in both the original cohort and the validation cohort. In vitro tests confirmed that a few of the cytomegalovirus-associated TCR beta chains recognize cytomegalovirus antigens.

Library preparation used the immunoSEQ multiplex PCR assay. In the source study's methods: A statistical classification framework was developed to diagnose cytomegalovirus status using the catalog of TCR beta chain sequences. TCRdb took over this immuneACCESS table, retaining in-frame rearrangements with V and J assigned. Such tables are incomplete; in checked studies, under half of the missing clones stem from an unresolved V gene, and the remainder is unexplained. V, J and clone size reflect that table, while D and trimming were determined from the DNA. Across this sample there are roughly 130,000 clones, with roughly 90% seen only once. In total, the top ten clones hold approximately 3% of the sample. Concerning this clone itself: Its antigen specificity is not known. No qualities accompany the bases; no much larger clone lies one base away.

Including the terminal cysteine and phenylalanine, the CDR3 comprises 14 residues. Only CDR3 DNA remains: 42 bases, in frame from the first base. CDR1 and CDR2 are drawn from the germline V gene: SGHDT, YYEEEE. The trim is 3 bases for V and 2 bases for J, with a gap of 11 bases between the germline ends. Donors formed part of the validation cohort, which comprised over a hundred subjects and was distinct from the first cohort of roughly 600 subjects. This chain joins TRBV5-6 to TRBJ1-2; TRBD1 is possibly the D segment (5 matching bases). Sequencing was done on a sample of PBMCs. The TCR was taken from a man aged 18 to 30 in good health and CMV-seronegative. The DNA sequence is TGTGCCAGCAGCTCGGGGGGACCAAACTATGGCTACACCTTC. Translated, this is CASSSGGPNYGYTF.